A selection of T cell receptor beta chains follows, all from one sample in a study of patients and donors after allogeneic stem cell transplantation. In TCRdb, the RT-PCR reads were re-called with MiXCR into one record per CDR3 protein. This table has about 230,000 distinct CDR3 sequences, 12% to 15% appearing once. The specimen sequenced was blood, either unsorted or a sorted T cell fraction (not recorded which). All receptors derive from a human donor who was either an allogeneic HSCT recipient or a stem cell or donor lymphocyte infusion donor (not recorded which). It is not recorded whose cells these are; they may come from a transplant donor. CDR3s include the opening cysteine and the closing phenylalanine or tryptophan. D genes are given only for firm matches. Clone size is shown for a subset of rows, as once, few, many or a class of expanded clone.

CASRASGGARNIQYF	TGTGCCAGCAGAGCTAGCGGGGGGGCTAGGAACATTCAGTACTTC	-	TRBD2	TRBV2	TRBJ2-4	15
CATSRSYSLREETQYF	TGTGCCACCAGCAGATCCTACAGCCTTCGGGAAGAGACCCAGTACTTC	-	-	TRBV15	TRBJ2-5	16
CASSYSKGLGDGYTF	TGTGCCAGCAGTTACTCGAAGGGGTTGGGGGATGGCTACACCTTC	-	-	TRBV6-5	TRBJ1-2	15
CASSQRDRAEAFF	TGTGCCAGCAGCCAGCGGGACAGGGCTGAAGCTTTCTTT	few	TRBD1	TRBV7-2	TRBJ1-1	13
CASSPTVGNTIYF	TGTGCCAGCAGCCCGACGGTCGGAAACACCATATATTTT	-	-	TRBV7-6	TRBJ1-3	13
CAWSLGGATNEKLFF	TGTGCCTGGAGCCTGGGGGGAGCAACTAATGAAAAACTGTTTTTT	few	-	TRBV30	TRBJ1-4	15
CASSSGTGNEKLFF	TGTGCCAGCAGCTCGGGGACAGGGAATGAAAAACTGTTTTTT	many	TRBD1	TRBV2	TRBJ1-4	14
CASSLGEIYNSPLHF	TGTGCCAGCAGCTTAGGGGAAATCTATAATTCACCCCTCCACTTT	few	-	TRBV7-2	TRBJ1-6	15
CASSFWRNSYNEQFF	TGTGCCAGCAGTTTCTGGCGCAACTCCTACAATGAGCAGTTCTTC	many	-	TRBV12-3/TRBV12-4	TRBJ2-1	15
CASRIGLLTNTGELFF	TGTGCCAGCAGGATCGGACTTCTCACCAACACCGGGGAGCTGTTTTTT	few	-	TRBV11-1	TRBJ2-2	16
CSARQGAGRGDTQYF	TGCAGTGCCAGACAGGGAGCAGGGAGGGGAGATACGCAGTATTTT	-	-	TRBV20-1	TRBJ2-3	15
CASSAGTSGSRYEQYF	TGTGCCAGCAGCGCCGGGACTAGCGGGAGTCGTTACGAGCAGTACTTC	-	TRBD2	TRBV5-6	TRBJ2-7	16
CSATLGTGSTYEQYF	TGCAGTGCTACTCTCGGGACAGGGTCGACCTACGAGCAGTACTTC	-	TRBD1	TRBV20-1	TRBJ2-7	15
CASTPRQGAREKLFF	TGTGCCAGTACCCCCCGACAGGGGGCGAGAGAAAAACTGTTTTTT	many	TRBD1	TRBV19	TRBJ1-4	15
CASSQESRGPTDTQYF	TGCGCCAGCAGCCAAGAGAGCAGGGGGCCGACAGATACGCAGTATTTT	few	TRBD1	TRBV4-1	TRBJ2-3	16
CAAKSSTDTQYF	TGTGCCGCGAAATCTAGCACAGATACGCAGTATTTT	few	-	TRBV27	TRBJ2-3	12
CASSTFGDNTGELFF	TGCGCCAGCAGCACGTTCGGAGATAACACCGGGGAGCTGTTTTTT	-	-	TRBV5-1	TRBJ2-2	15
CASRTSGRVYEQYF	TGTGCCAGCAGGACTAGCGGGAGGGTCTACGAGCAGTACTTC	many	TRBD2	TRBV5-8	TRBJ2-7	14
CASSPRRGYTEAFF	TGTGCCAGCTCGCCACGCCGGGGTTACACTGAAGCTTTCTTT	-	-	TRBV3-1	TRBJ1-1	14
CASSPLGSYEQYF	TGTGCCAGCAGCCCCCTCGGTAGCTACGAGCAGTACTTC	many	-	TRBV7-9	TRBJ2-7	13
CASSLTATGSTEAFF	TGTGCCAGCAGTTTAACCGCAACAGGGAGCACTGAAGCTTTCTTT	-	-	TRBV12-3/TRBV12-4	TRBJ1-1	15
CSAPTSGSSDTQYF	TGCAGTGCGCCGACTAGCGGGAGTTCGGATACGCAGTATTTT	-	TRBD2	TRBV20-1	TRBJ2-3	14
CASTLTGGTEAFF	TGTGCCAGCACCCTGACAGGGGGCACTGAAGCTTTCTTT	many	TRBD1	TRBV2	TRBJ1-1	13
CSVEVGRTGYEQYF	TGCAGCGTTGAAGTGGGGAGGACAGGGTACGAGCAGTACTTC	few	TRBD1	TRBV29-1	TRBJ2-7	14
CASSPPAQETQYF	TGTGCCAGCTCACCACCAGCACAAGAGACCCAGTACTTC	-	-	TRBV18	TRBJ2-5	13
CASSKELNTEAFF	TGTGCCAGCAGCAAAGAACTTAACACTGAAGCTTTCTTT	few	-	TRBV21-1	TRBJ1-1	13
CSARSNQAYYGYTF	TGCAGTGCTAGGTCTAACCAGGCCTACTATGGCTACACCTTC	many	-	TRBV20-1	TRBJ1-2	14
CSARGLYGANVLTF	TGCAGTGCTAGAGGGCTTTATGGGGCCAACGTCCTGACTTTC	few	-	TRBV20-1	TRBJ2-6	14
CASSKDRGLETQYF	TGCGCCAGCAGCAAGGACAGGGGGCTTGAGACCCAGTACTTC	-	TRBD1	TRBV5-1	TRBJ2-5	14
CASRPQSGANVLTF	TGCGCCAGCCGCCCCCAATCTGGGGCCAACGTCCTGACTTTC	-	-	TRBV5-1	TRBJ2-6	14
CASSLIQTNTEAFF	TGTGCCAGCAGCCTTATCCAGACTAACACTGAAGCTTTCTTT	many	-	TRBV28	TRBJ1-1	14
CASSFPGEETQYF	TGCGCCAGCAGCTTCCCCGGGGAAGAGACCCAGTACTTC	many	-	TRBV5-1	TRBJ2-5	13
CASSLVQRDTDTQYF	TGTGCCAGCAGCTTGGTCCAGCGGGACACAGATACGCAGTATTTT	-	TRBD2	TRBV5-8	TRBJ2-3	15
CASSPGWGAPDTQYF	TGCGCCAGCAGCCCGGGATGGGGGGCCCCAGATACGCAGTATTTT	many	-	TRBV5-1	TRBJ2-3	15
CASGLTENTEAFF	TGTGCCAGCGGACTGACGGAGAACACTGAAGCTTTCTTT	few	-	TRBV6-1	TRBJ1-1	13
CSGTAGDYEQYF	TGCAGTGGTACGGCAGGGGACTACGAGCAGTACTTC	-	-	TRBV20-1	TRBJ2-7	12
CASSSSGREAEQFF	TGTGCCAGCAGCTCTAGCGGGAGAGAGGCTGAGCAGTTCTTC	many	TRBD2	TRBV11-3	TRBJ2-1	14
CARSPEKMESRRSDEQFF	TGTGCCAGAAGCCCCGAAAAGATGGAGTCCAGGCGGAGTGATGAGCAGTTCTTC	few	-	TRBV5-3	TRBJ2-1	18
CASSLTSGLETQYF	TGTGCCAGCAGCTTGACTAGCGGGTTGGAGACCCAGTACTTC	many	TRBD2	TRBV7-8	TRBJ2-5	14
CASSLGGQGKTQYF	TGTGCCAGCAGCTTAGGGGGACAGGGGAAGACACAGTACTTC	-	TRBD1	TRBV11-2	TRBJ2-7	14
CASRWGNTEAFF	TGTGCCAGCAGGTGGGGGAACACTGAAGCTTTCTTT	few	-	TRBV28	TRBJ1-1	12
CASSLDRRSYEQYF	TGTGCCAGCAGCTTAGACAGACGTAGCTACGAGCAGTACTTC	few	-	TRBV7-8	TRBJ2-7	14
CASSFYPGLNNQPQHF	TGTGCCAGCAGTTTCTACCCGGGACTTAACAATCAGCCCCAGCATTTT	few	-	TRBV6-2/TRBV6-3	TRBJ1-5	16
CAIAAGGGYTF	TGTGCCATCGCGGCCGGAGGTGGCTACACCTTC	many	-	TRBV7-9	TRBJ1-2	11
CASSDIWAADTQYF	TGTGCCAGCAGTGATATATGGGCGGCAGATACGCAGTATTTT	few	-	TRBV6-1	TRBJ2-3	14